The clone carrying this T cell receptor (beta chain) occurred a few times. TCRdb keeps only in-frame clones here, not all; method: immunoSEQ multiplex PCR. The table includes approximately 300,000 clones, over 75% detected once. The record originates from a study of blood T cell repertoires in COVID-19. The TCR was taken from a man aged 50 or older with active or convalescent COVID-19. The specimen sequenced was peripheral blood.

The CDR3 spells CASASTRLYTEAFF. The CDR3 DNA sequence: TGTGCCAGCGCAAGTACCAGGTTGTACACTGAAGCTTTCTTT. This chain links TRBV25-1 with TRBJ1-1; D is ambiguous. Looked up from germline, CDR1 is MGHDK and CDR2 is SYGVNS. Trimming cost V 8 bases and J 3 bases, with 16 bases left between them. This CDR3 is 14 amino acids long.